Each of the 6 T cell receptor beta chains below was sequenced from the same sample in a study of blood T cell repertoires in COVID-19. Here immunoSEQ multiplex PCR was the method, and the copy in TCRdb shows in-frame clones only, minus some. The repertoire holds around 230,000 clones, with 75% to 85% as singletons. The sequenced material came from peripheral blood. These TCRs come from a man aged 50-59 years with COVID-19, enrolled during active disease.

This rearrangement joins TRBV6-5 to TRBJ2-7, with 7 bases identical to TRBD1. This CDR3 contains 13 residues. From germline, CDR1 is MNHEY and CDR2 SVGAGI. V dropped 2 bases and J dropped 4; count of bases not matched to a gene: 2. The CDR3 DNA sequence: TGTGCCAGCAGTTACGGGGACAGATACGAGCAGTACTTC. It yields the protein CASSYGDRYEQYF.

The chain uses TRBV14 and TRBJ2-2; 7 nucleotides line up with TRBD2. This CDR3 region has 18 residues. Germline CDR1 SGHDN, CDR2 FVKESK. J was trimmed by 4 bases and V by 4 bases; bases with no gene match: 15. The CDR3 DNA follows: TGTGCCAGCAGCCCCCTCGGGGGGAGTCGAATAGGCACCGGGGAGCTGTTTTTT. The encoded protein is CASSPLGGSRIGTGELFF.

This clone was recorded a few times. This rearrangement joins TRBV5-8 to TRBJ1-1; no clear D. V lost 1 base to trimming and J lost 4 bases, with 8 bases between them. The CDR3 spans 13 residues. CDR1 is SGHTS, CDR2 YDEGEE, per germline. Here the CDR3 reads CASSLSRVTEAFF. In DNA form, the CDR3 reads TGTGCCAGCAGCTTGTCCCGGGTCACTGAAGCTTTCTTT.

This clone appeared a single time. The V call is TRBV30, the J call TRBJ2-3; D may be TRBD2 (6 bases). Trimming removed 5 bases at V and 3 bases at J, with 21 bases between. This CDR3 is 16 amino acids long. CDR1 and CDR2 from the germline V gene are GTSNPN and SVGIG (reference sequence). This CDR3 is CAWRRLGGLGTDTQYF. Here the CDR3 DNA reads TGTGCCTGGCGTCGGTTGGGAGGCCTCGGAACAGATACGCAGTATTTT.

The CDR3 spells CSATGNTLGNTIYF. DNA of the CDR3: TGCAGCGCGACAGGGAATACATTAGGAAACACCATATATTTT. V and J are TRBV29-1 and TRBJ1-3, with 7 nucleotides matching TRBD1. The germline gives CDR1 SQVTM, CDR2 ANQGSEA. CDR3 size: 14 residues. J lost 4 bases, V lost 7 bases, and 10 bases had no gene match.

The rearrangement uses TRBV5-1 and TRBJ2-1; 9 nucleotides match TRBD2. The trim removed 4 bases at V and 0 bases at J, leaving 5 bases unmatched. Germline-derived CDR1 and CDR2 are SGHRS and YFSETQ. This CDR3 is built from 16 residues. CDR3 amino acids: CASSGIAGDSYNEQFF. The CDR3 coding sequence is TGCGCCAGCAGCGGGATAGCGGGGGACTCCTACAATGAGCAGTTCTTC.